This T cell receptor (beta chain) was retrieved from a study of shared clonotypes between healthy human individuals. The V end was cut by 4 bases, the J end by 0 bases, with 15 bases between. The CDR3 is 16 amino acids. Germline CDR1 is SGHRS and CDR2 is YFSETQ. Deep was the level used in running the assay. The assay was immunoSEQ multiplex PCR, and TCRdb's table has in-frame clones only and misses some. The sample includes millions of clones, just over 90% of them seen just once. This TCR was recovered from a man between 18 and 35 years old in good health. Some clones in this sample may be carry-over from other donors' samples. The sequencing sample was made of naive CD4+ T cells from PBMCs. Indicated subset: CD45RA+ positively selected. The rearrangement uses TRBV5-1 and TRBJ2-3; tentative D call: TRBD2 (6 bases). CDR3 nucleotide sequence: TGCGCCAGCAGCCCGGGGACTGACTCAAGCACAGATACGCAGTATTTT. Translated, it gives CASSPGTDSSTDTQYF. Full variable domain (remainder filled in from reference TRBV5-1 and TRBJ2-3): KAGVTQTPRYLIKTRGQQVTLSCSPISGHRSVSWYQQTPGQGLQFLFEYFSETQRNKGNFPGRFSGRQFSNSRSEMNVSTLELGDSALYLCASSPGTDSSTDTQYFGPGTRLTVL.